Listed below are T cell receptor beta chains from one sample, sequenced in a study of siplizumab effects on memory and regulatory T cells. Clones were sequenced by immunoSEQ multiplex PCR, and TCRdb holds only the in-frame ones, with some missing. The sample has some 73,000 clones; 85% to 95% are singletons. Material for sequencing was CD8+ T cells sorted from blood. Source of these receptors: a human donor in good health. The CDR3 runs from the conserved cysteine through the conserved F or W. The D gene is left open where the match is weak.

TRBJ1-1	TRBV6-5	TRBD1	14	CASSYSTGRTEAFF
TRBJ2-1	TRBV9	-	14	CARILWAPYNEQFF
TRBJ2-3	TRBV27	-	11	CASSLGDMQYF
TRBJ2-5	TRBV30	TRBD2	15	CAWKSGGPGMETQYF
TRBJ2-3	TRBV11-2	-	14	CASTSDTHTDTQYF
TRBJ1-5	TRBV6-1	-	14	CATRRDGSNQPQHF
TRBJ2-3	TRBV6-5	-	11	CASRHTDTQYF
TRBJ1-1	TRBV7-9	-	14	CASSPDPGGPEAFF
TRBJ1-4	TRBV6-5	TRBD1	13	CASSYDRGRGLFF
TRBJ1-2	TRBV14	TRBD1	15	CASSQVGQGANGYTF
TRBJ2-1	TRBV28	TRBD2	14	CASTSLADNNEQFF
TRBJ2-1	TRBV19	-	14	CASSTALEYNEQFF
TRBJ2-7	TRBV5-4	-	11	CASSSYYEQYF
TRBJ2-5	TRBV2	TRBD2	15	CASSDGTSGKETQYF
TRBJ2-7	TRBV13	TRBD2	15	CASSLMVGGTYEQYF
TRBJ1-1	TRBV5-8	-	13	CASSLRSVTEAFF
TRBJ2-7	TRBV5-1	TRBD2	14	CASSYWAGGSEQYF
TRBJ1-5	TRBV19	-	13	CASRKWGNQPQHF
TRBJ2-7	TRBV21-1	-	16	CASSKEVRQHSYEQYF
TRBJ2-3	TRBV4-3	TRBD1	14	CASSQDRGPDTQYF
TRBJ2-5	TRBV5-6	-	17	CASSTAMRRGSGETQYF
TRBJ1-2	TRBV12-2	-	14	CASRPVDRYYGYTF
TRBJ2-7	TRBV5-6	-	16	CASSLMSVLSSYEQYF
TRBJ2-5	TRBV7-9	-	15	CASSLVGGPPETQYF
TRBJ1-4	TRBV4-3	-	15	CASSQGSGLGEKLFF
TRBJ2-7	TRBV5-4	-	15	CASSLLDESSYEQYF
TRBJ2-7	TRBV4-3	TRBD2	15	CASSQEAGLATEQYF
TRBJ2-3	TRBV2	-	13	CASSGTFWDTQYF
TRBJ2-5	TRBV5-1	-	13	CASSGAGEETQYF
TRBJ1-1	TRBV9	-	13	CASSGGGGTEAFF
TRBJ2-1	TRBV7-6	-	13	CASSLRGGDEQFF
TRBJ2-7	TRBV4-2	-	15	CASSQDSSGADEQYF